This TCR beta chain was captured in a study of early T cells in non-severe SARS-CoV-2 infection. Study observations and caveats: Anti-spike CD8 responses were favored in VDJdb matching, and private and CD4 specificities were missed.

This clonotype has only a few counts. Its antigen is unidentified. Researchers tagged individual cDNA molecules with unique molecular identifiers. One entry per CDR3 protein results from TCRdb running MiXCR on the 5' RACE reads. Of tens of thousands of distinct CDR3 sequences listed, 5% to 5.5% are singletons. The TCR comes from an adult who was a healthcare worker with PCR-confirmed SARS-CoV-2 infection or an uninfected control (not recorded which). Material for sequencing was whole blood.

The CDR3 here is CASSRIDGMNTEAFF. CDR3 nucleotides: TGCGCCAGCAGCCGAATCGACGGGATGAACACTGAAGCTTTCTTT. J is TRBJ1-1 and V is TRBV5-1; D is ambiguous. This CDR3 contains 15 residues. V was pared by 4 bases and J by 0 bases, with 13 bases between. CDR1 SGHRS and CDR2 YFSETQ come from the germline V gene.